The rows below give T cell receptor beta chains drawn from one sample of a study of blood T cell repertoires in COVID-19. Using immunoSEQ multiplex PCR, the repertoire was profiled, and TCRdb retains in-frame clones only, with some absent. The repertoire holds under 250,000 clones, with about 83% as singletons. Specimen: peripheral blood. The receptor set was obtained from a man aged 25 to 40 who had recovered from COVID-19. Each CDR3 is given with its conserved first and last residue. A D gene is named only where the DNA matches it firmly. Size is omitted from some rows. Given values are once, few, many or a class for expanded clones.

v_call: TRBV23-1; j_call: TRBJ2-2; clone_size: NA; d_call: NA; cdr3_aa: CAGYNRVRGELFF; cdr3_nt: TGCGCCGGATACAACAGGGTCCGCGGGGAGCTGTTTTTT
v_call: TRBV7-2; j_call: TRBJ1-1; clone_size: NA; d_call: NA; cdr3_aa: CASSLNKGDLRAFF; cdr3_nt: TGTGCCAGCAGCTTAAACAAGGGGGACCTGAGGGCTTTCTTT
v_call: TRBV18; j_call: TRBJ2-5; clone_size: NA; d_call: NA; cdr3_aa: CASSPLDRTETQYF; cdr3_nt: TGTGCCAGCTCACCTTTAGACAGGACGGAGACCCAGTACTTC
v_call: TRBV27; j_call: TRBJ1-5; clone_size: NA; d_call: NA; cdr3_aa: CASSPRWRYGNQPQHF; cdr3_nt: TGTGCCAGCAGTCCTCGGTGGAGGTACGGCAATCAGCCCCAGCATTTT
v_call: TRBV3-1/TRBV3-2; j_call: TRBJ2-6; clone_size: NA; d_call: NA; cdr3_aa: CASSQDRHVLTF; cdr3_nt: TGTGCCAGCAGCCAAGATCGTCACGTCCTGACTTTC
v_call: TRBV18; j_call: TRBJ1-6; clone_size: NA; d_call: NA; cdr3_aa: CASSPGGRGGPLHF; cdr3_nt: TGTGCCAGCTCACCAGGCGGGAGGGGCGGACCCCTCCACTTT
v_call: TRBV11-2; j_call: TRBJ2-3; clone_size: NA; d_call: NA; cdr3_aa: CASGSPDTQYF; cdr3_nt: TGTGCCAGCGGGAGCCCCGATACGCAGTATTTT
v_call: TRBV6-2/TRBV6-3; j_call: TRBJ2-1; clone_size: NA; d_call: TRBD1; cdr3_aa: CASSDRGGRHEQFF; cdr3_nt: TGTGCCAGCAGCGACAGAGGGGGCAGGCATGAGCAGTTCTTC
v_call: TRBV6-5; j_call: TRBJ1-2; clone_size: NA; d_call: NA; cdr3_aa: CASSRDSLYGYTF; cdr3_nt: TGTGCCAGCAGCCGAGACAGCCTCTATGGCTACACCTTC
v_call: TRBV27; j_call: TRBJ2-5; clone_size: NA; d_call: TRBD1; cdr3_aa: CASSLAPRQGGYQETQYF; cdr3_nt: TGTGCCAGCAGTTTAGCGCCTCGACAGGGCGGTTACCAAGAGACCCAGTACTTC
v_call: TRBV19; j_call: TRBJ2-3; clone_size: NA; d_call: TRBD2; cdr3_aa: CASSMTSGISGTQYF; cdr3_nt: TGTGCCAGTAGTATGACTAGCGGTATTTCGGGGACGCAGTATTTT
v_call: TRBV15; j_call: TRBJ1-4; clone_size: NA; d_call: NA; cdr3_aa: CATSLDNPFF; cdr3_nt: TGTGCCACCAGTCTTGACAATCCGTTTTTT
v_call: TRBV5-1; j_call: TRBJ2-7; clone_size: NA; d_call: TRBD1; cdr3_aa: CASSLGQGAEQYF; cdr3_nt: TGCGCCAGCAGCTTGGGTCAGGGGGCCGAGCAGTACTTC
v_call: TRBV3-1/TRBV3-2; j_call: TRBJ1-1; clone_size: NA; d_call: TRBD1; cdr3_aa: CASSQQTGVVYNTEAFF; cdr3_nt: TGTGCCAGCAGCCAACAGACAGGGGTAGTATATAACACTGAAGCTTTCTTT
v_call: TRBV28; j_call: TRBJ1-2; clone_size: NA; d_call: NA; cdr3_aa: CASTLSPGGYTF; cdr3_nt: TGTGCCAGCACCCTTAGCCCGGGTGGCTACACCTTC
v_call: TRBV5-5; j_call: TRBJ1-1; clone_size: NA; d_call: NA; cdr3_aa: CASSSARSSEAFF; cdr3_nt: TGTGCCAGCAGCTCCGCTAGAAGCTCTGAAGCTTTCTTT
v_call: TRBV24-1; j_call: TRBJ2-2; clone_size: NA; d_call: TRBD2; cdr3_aa: CATSETGTTRTGELFF; cdr3_nt: TGTGCCACCAGTGAGACCGGGACTACGAGGACCGGGGAGCTGTTTTTT
v_call: TRBV12-3/TRBV12-4; j_call: TRBJ1-4; clone_size: NA; d_call: NA; cdr3_aa: CASSLSGGEKLFF; cdr3_nt: TGTGCCAGCAGTTTATCGGGGGGTGAAAAACTGTTTTTT
v_call: TRBV10-3; j_call: TRBJ1-4; clone_size: once; d_call: NA; cdr3_aa: CAISESGAAEEKLFF; cdr3_nt: TGTGCCATCAGTGAGTCGGGGGCCGCGGAAGAAAAACTGTTTTTT
v_call: TRBV3-1/TRBV3-2; j_call: TRBJ1-1; clone_size: NA; d_call: NA; cdr3_aa: CASSHGQYTEAFF; cdr3_nt: TGTGCCAGCAGCCATGGACAGTACACTGAAGCTTTCTTT
v_call: TRBV6-5; j_call: TRBJ2-7; clone_size: NA; d_call: NA; cdr3_aa: CASGTFYEQYF; cdr3_nt: TGTGCCAGCGGGACTTTTTACGAGCAGTACTTC
v_call: TRBV10-3; j_call: TRBJ1-2; clone_size: NA; d_call: TRBD1; cdr3_aa: CAISGFSGTVYGYTF; cdr3_nt: TGTGCCATCAGTGGCTTTTCCGGGACAGTCTATGGCTACACCTTC
v_call: TRBV5-4; j_call: TRBJ1-4; clone_size: NA; d_call: TRBD1; cdr3_aa: CASSGTGVKEKLFF; cdr3_nt: TGTGCCAGCAGCGGAACAGGGGTAAAAGAAAAACTGTTTTTT
v_call: TRBV28; j_call: TRBJ2-2; clone_size: NA; d_call: NA; cdr3_aa: CASSLIGQGYTGELFF; cdr3_nt: TGTGCCAGCAGTTTGATAGGGCAGGGATACACCGGGGAGCTGTTTTTT
v_call: TRBV28; j_call: TRBJ1-3; clone_size: NA; d_call: NA; cdr3_aa: CASSPPARDVYFLSSGNTIYF; cdr3_nt: TGTGCCAGCAGCCCCCCGGCGCGGGACGTCTATTTTTTGAGCTCTGGAAACACCATATATTTT
v_call: TRBV7-2; j_call: TRBJ2-5; clone_size: NA; d_call: TRBD2; cdr3_aa: CASSLGGEGTETQYF; cdr3_nt: TGTGCCAGCAGCTTAGGGGGGGAGGGAACGGAGACCCAGTACTTC
v_call: TRBV29-1; j_call: TRBJ2-3; clone_size: NA; d_call: TRBD1; cdr3_aa: CSVGGQYTDTQYF; cdr3_nt: TGCAGCGTTGGGGGACAGTACACAGATACGCAGTATTTT